This T cell receptor (beta chain) was identified in a study of technical replicates of blood from a handful of donors. The assay was immunoSEQ multiplex PCR, and TCRdb's table has in-frame clones only and misses some. Of about 66,000 clones listed, about 97% are singletons. CDR1 and CDR2 from the germline V gene are MDHEN and SYDVKM. Trimming shortened V by 3 bases and J by 0 bases, and 12 bases separated the two germline ends. The CDR3 length is 15 residues. The origin of this receptor is a human donor in good health. The chain combines TRBV28 with TRBJ2-7; a weak D match, TRBD2 (5 bases). Sequencing input: T cells isolated from PBMCs. The CDR3 spells CASSFGAGSSYEQYF. The CDR3 region has the DNA TGTGCCAGCAGTTTCGGTGCGGGTAGCTCCTACGAGCAGTACTTC.